Sequencing of this T cell receptor beta chain was carried out in a study of T cells after yellow fever vaccination. Study-wide findings and caveats: Most clones from primary vaccination were detected again post-booster (just under 97% CD4, around 88% CD8).

Trimming took 6 bases from V and 5 from J; bases not matched to a gene: 9. The CDR3 has 15 residues. Germline-derived CDR1 and CDR2 are SGHTA and FQGNSA. TCRdb itself ran the 5' RACE reads through MiXCR, one entry per CDR3 protein. The sample contains about 430,000 distinct CDR3 sequences, around 20% of which appear only once. There are a few counts of this clonotype. The antigen remains unidentified. The starting material was PBMCs, obtained before the yellow fever booster vaccination. The origin of this receptor is a man between 18 and 29 years old who received the YFV17D yellow fever vaccine. The J gene is TRBJ2-1, the V gene TRBV7-2; 8 bases align to TRBD1. CDR3 in amino acids: CASSPGQVLNNEQFF. CDR3 nucleotides: TGTGCCAGCAGTCCGGGACAGGTCCTAAACAATGAGCAGTTCTTC.